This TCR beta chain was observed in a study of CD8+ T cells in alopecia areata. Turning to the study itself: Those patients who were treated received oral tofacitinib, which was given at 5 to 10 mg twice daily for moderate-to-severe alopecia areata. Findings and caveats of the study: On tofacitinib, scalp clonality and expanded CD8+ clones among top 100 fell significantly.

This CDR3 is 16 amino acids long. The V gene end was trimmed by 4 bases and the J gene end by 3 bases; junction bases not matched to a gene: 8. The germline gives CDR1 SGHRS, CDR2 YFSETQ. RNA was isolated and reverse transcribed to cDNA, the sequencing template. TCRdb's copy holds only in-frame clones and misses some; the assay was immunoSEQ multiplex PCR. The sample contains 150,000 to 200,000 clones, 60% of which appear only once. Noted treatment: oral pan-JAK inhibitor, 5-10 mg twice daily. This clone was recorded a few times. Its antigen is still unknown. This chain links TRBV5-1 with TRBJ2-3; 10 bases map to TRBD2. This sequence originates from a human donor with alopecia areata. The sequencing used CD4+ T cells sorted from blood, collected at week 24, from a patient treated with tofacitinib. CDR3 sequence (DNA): TGCGCCAGCAGCCGTTCTTCGGGACTAGCGACAGATACGCAGTATTTT. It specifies CASSRSSGLATDTQYF.